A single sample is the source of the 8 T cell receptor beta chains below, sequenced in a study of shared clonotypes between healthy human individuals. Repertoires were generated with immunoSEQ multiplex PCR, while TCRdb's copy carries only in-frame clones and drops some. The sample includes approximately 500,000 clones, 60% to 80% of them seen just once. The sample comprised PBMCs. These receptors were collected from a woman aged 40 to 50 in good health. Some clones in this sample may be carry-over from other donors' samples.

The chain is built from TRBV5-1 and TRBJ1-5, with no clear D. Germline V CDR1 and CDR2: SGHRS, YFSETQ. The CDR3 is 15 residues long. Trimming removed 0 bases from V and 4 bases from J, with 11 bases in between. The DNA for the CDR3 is TGCGCCAGCAGCTTGGCCCCTTCCCAGAATCAGCCCCAGCATTTT. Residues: CASSLAPSQNQPQHF.

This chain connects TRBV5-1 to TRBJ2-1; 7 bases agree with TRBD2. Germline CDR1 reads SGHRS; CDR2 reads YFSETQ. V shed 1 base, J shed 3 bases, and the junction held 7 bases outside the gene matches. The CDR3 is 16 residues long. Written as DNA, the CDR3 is TGCGCCAGCAGCTTGCAGGCTCGCGGGAGCTACAATGAGCAGTTCTTC. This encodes CASSLQARGSYNEQFF.

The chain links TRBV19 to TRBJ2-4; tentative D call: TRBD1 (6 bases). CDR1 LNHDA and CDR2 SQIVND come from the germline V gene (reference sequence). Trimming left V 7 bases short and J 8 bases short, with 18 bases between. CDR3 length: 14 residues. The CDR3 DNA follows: TGTGCCAGTACCGGTCGGGACATTGGGGACATTCAGTACTTC. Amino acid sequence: CASTGRDIGDIQYF. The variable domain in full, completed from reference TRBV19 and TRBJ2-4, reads DGGITQSPKYLFRKEGQNVTLSCEQNLNHDAMYWYRQDPGQGLRLIYYSQIVNDFQKGDIAEGYSVSREKKESFPLTVTSAQKNPTAFYLCASTGRDIGDIQYFGAGTRLSVL.

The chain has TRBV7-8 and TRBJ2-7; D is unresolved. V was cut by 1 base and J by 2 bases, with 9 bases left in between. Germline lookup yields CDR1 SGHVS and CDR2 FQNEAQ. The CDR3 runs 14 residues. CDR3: CASSLVAGTYEQYF. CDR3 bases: TGTGCCAGCAGCTTAGTGGCAGGAACCTACGAGCAGTACTTC.

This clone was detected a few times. CDR3 sequence: CASSLSRAAANYGYTF. The CDR3 coding sequence is TGTGCCAGCAGTTTATCGAGGGCAGCTGCTAACTATGGCTACACCTTC. The V call is TRBV27, the J call TRBJ1-2; D is undetermined. Trimming took 0 bases from V and 0 from J, leaving 11 bases between them. The CDR3 extends over 16 amino acids. Looked up from germline, CDR1 is MNHEY and CDR2 is SMNVEV (reference sequence).

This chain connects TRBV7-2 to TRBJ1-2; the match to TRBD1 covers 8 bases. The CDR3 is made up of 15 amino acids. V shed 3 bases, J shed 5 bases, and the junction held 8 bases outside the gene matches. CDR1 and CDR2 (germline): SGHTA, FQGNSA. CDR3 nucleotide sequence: TGTGCCAGCAGCTTTGTTAGGCAGGGGGCATATGGCTACACCTTC. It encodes CASSFVRQGAYGYTF.

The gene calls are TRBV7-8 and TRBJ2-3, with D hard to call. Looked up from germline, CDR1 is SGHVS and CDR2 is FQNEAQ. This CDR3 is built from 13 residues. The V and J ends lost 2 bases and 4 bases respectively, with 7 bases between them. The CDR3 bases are TGTGCCAGCAGCTTACCGAGGCCAGATACGCAGTATTTT. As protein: CASSLPRPDTQYF.

CDR3 residues: CASSPRTSAGELFF. In DNA, the CDR3 is TGTGCCAGCAGCCCCAGGACCAGCGCCGGGGAGCTGTTTTTT. The V call is TRBV7-2, the J call TRBJ2-2; D is unclear. V was cut by 5 bases and J by 6 bases, with 13 bases left in between. Germline CDR1 is SGHTA and CDR2 is FQGNSA. This CDR3 comprises 14 residues.